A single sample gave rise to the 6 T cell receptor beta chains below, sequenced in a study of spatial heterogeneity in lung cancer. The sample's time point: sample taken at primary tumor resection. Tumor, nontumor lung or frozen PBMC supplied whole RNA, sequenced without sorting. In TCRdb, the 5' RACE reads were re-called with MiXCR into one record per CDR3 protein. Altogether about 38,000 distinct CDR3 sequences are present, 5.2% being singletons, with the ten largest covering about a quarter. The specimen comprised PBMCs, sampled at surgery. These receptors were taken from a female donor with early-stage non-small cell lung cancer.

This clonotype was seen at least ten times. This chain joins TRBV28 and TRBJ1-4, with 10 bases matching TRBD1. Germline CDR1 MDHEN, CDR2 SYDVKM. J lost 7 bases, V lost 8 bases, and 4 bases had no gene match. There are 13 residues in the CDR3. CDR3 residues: CASERDRGEKLFF. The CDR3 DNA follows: TGTGCCAGCGAGAGGGACAGGGGTGAAAAACTGTTTTTT.

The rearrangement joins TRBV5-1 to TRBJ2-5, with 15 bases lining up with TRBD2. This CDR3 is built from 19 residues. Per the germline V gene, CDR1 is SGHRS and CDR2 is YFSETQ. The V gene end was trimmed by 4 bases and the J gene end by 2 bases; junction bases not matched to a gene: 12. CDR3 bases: TGCGCCAGCAGCCCCTACGGACTAGCGGGGGGGCCCCCACAAGAGACCCAGTACTTC. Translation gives CASSPYGLAGGPPQETQYF.

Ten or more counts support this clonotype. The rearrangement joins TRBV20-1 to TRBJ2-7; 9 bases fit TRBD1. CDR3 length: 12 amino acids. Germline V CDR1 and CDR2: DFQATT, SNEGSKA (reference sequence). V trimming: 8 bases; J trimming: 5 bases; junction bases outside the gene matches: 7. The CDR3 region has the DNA TGCAGTACGGGACAGGGAAGTGACGAGCAGTACTTC. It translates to CSTGQGSDEQYF.

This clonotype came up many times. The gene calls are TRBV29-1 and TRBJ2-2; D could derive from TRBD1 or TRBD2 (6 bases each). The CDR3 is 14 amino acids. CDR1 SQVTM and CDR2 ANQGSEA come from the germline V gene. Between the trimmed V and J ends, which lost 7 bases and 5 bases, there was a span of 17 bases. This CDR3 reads CSAKTGARTGELFF. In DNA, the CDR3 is TGCAGCGCCAAAACGGGGGCACGTACCGGGGAGCTGTTTTTT.

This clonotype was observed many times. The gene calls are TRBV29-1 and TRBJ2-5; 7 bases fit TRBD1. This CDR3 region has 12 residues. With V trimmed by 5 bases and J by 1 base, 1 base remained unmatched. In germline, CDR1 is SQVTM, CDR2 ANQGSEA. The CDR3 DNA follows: TGCAGCGTTAGGACAGGCCAAGAGACCCAGTACTTC. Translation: CSVRTGQETQYF. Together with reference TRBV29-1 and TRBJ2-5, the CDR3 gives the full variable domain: SAVISQKPSRDICQRGTSLTIQCQVDSQVTMMFWYRQQPGQSLTLIATANQGSEATYESGFVIDKFPISRPNLTFSTLTVSNMSPEDSSIYLCSVRTGQETQYFGPGTRLLVL.

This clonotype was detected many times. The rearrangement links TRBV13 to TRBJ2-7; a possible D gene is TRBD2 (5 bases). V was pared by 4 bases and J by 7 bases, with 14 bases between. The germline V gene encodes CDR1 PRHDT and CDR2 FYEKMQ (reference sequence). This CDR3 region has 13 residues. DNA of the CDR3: TGTGCCAGCAGCTCTGGACGGGGTGAGGAGCAGTACTTC. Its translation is CASSSGRGEEQYF.